This TCR beta chain was observed in a study of blood T cell repertoires in COVID-19 (dated by TCRdb to 2018 to 2020). For the study in its entirety: Collaborator samples came from the United States, Italy and Spain and covered acute and convalescent phases of COVID-19. The repertoires were released in a freely available public database intended as a resource for research on the immune response to SARS-CoV-2. Where HLA class I and class II types were available, the types were taken from metadata supplied by the sample provider, not from assay-based typing. The material from the prospective study consisted of cDNA or gDNA derived from T cells, B-cell-depleted T cells, or PBMCs. Subjects who had been exposed to COVID-19, were actively infected with it, or had recovered from it provided the deeply sampled blood TCRbeta repertoires that made up the dataset. The samples were drawn from two sources: the first 160 participants of the ongoing ImmuneRACE study, and fewer than 1,500 subjects contributed by 6 global collaborators. Nearly every sample came with metadata listing a de-identified subject ID, COVID-19 status, age in years and sex.

Points the paper makes about the study in general: The quantity of clinical and demographic metadata differed by source and by participant and was supplied without curation.

This clone appeared a few times. Its antigen remains undetermined. No clone much larger than this one lies a single base away; base qualities are absent. The CDR3 numbers 14 residues from cysteine through phenylalanine. The kept DNA is CDR3 alone, 42 bases in frame from the first base. The junction carries 14 bases between V and J, which are trimmed by 7 bases and 4 bases respectively. Via the germline V gene (reference sequence), CDR1 is LNHDA and CDR2 SQIVND. TCRbeta CDR3 regions were amplified from genomic DNA by means of the immunoSEQ Assay, a bias-controlled multiplex PCR. In the paper's pipeline: The number of nucleated cells in each sample was estimated by amplification of reference gene primers within the assay. Sequence reads were collapsed and filtered to measure the absolute abundance of every unique TCRbeta CDR3 rearrangement. For each sample, productive Simpson clonality was calculated as the square root of Simpson's diversity index over productive rearrangements. In TCRdb, the immuneACCESS table is reduced to in-frame sequences with V and J assigned. These tables do not hold every clone; where another copy was compared, an unresolved V gene accounts for under half, and the others remain unexplained. That table furnishes V, J and clone size, whereas the DNA furnished D and trimming. In this sample the table shows about 260,000 clones, roughly nine tenths of which occur a single time. The ten largest clones add up to roughly 9.8% of the sample.

A second Seattle source provided samples from volunteer blood donors who had recovered from COVID-19. Collaborating institutions collected whole blood in K2EDTA tubes following their own protocols. For TCRbeta analysis, collaborators shipped samples in one of three forms: frozen whole blood, isolated PBMCs, or DNA extracted from either of those sample types. Rearrangement joined TRBV19 to TRBJ1-5, and perhaps TRBD1 as D gene, on 5 matching bases. The sequencing input was peripheral blood. This TCR derives from a man in his forties who had recovered from COVID-19. The DNA sequence follows: TGTGCCAGTACTCCGACGGGGGGTAATCAGCCCCAGCATTTT. Protein translation: CASTPTGGNQPQHF.